These T cell receptor beta chains were read from a single sample in a study of cytomegalovirus exposure and HLA in healthy donors. Sequencing used immunoSEQ multiplex PCR; TCRdb keeps in-frame clones, though not all of them. This sample's table reports tens of thousands of clones. Sequencing was carried out using PBMCs. All receptors come from a female donor in good health and CMV-seropositive. The CDR3 runs from the conserved cysteine through the conserved F or W. Fields, in order: V gene, J gene, D gene, CDR3 DNA, CDR3 protein. The D gene is left open where the match is weak.

V gene: TRBV18
J gene: TRBJ1-1
D gene: TRBD1
CDR3 DNA: TGTGCCAGCTCACATACTAGGACCACGGGACAGGTGAACACTGAAGCTTTCTTT
CDR3 protein: CASSHTRTTGQVNTEAFF

V gene: TRBV19
J gene: TRBJ1-5
D gene: NA
CDR3 DNA: TGTGCCAGTAGTACCGAAGACACGGAGGATGTGCCCCAGCATTTT
CDR3 protein: CASSTEDTEDVPQHF

V gene: TRBV5-1
J gene: TRBJ1-4
D gene: NA
CDR3 DNA: TGCGCCAGCAGCTTGGCAGGGATAGGTGAAAAACTGTTTTTT
CDR3 protein: CASSLAGIGEKLFF

V gene: TRBV6-6
J gene: TRBJ2-5
D gene: TRBD1
CDR3 DNA: TGTGCCAGCAGTTACCGGAACAGGGGCTCAGAGACCCAGTACTTC
CDR3 protein: CASSYRNRGSETQYF

V gene: TRBV9
J gene: TRBJ2-4
D gene: TRBD2
CDR3 DNA: TGTGCCAGCAGCGCCCGCGGGAGGTTGGCCAAAAACATTCAGTACTTC
CDR3 protein: CASSARGRLAKNIQYF

V gene: TRBV4-3
J gene: TRBJ2-2
D gene: TRBD1
CDR3 DNA: TGCGCCAGCAGCCCTGGGACAGGGAAGTACACCGGGGAGCTGTTTTTT
CDR3 protein: CASSPGTGKYTGELFF

V gene: TRBV5-1
J gene: TRBJ2-7
D gene: NA
CDR3 DNA: TGCGCCAGCAGCCTTTACGAGCAGTACTTC
CDR3 protein: CASSLYEQYF

V gene: TRBV18
J gene: TRBJ2-1
D gene: TRBD1
CDR3 DNA: TGTGCCAGCTCACAGGGACAGGGGGCCCATCCTACCTACAATGAGCAGTTCTTC
CDR3 protein: CASSQGQGAHPTYNEQFF

V gene: TRBV18
J gene: TRBJ2-3
D gene: TRBD2
CDR3 DNA: TGTGCCAGCTCACCACCGGAGCGGGGCCGCACAGATACGCAGTATTTT
CDR3 protein: CASSPPERGRTDTQYF

V gene: TRBV30
J gene: TRBJ2-3
D gene: TRBD2
CDR3 DNA: TGTGCCTGGGCTTTGCTTTGGGGCGGGGGGGTTGATACGCAGTATTTT
CDR3 protein: CAWALLWGGGVDTQYF

V gene: TRBV5-6
J gene: TRBJ2-7
D gene: NA
CDR3 DNA: TGTGCCAGCAGCGCCGCAACAGGAGACTGGTCCTACGAGCAGTACTTC
CDR3 protein: CASSAATGDWSYEQYF

V gene: TRBV13
J gene: TRBJ2-6
D gene: NA
CDR3 DNA: TGTGCCAGCAGCCCCTCCGGGTGGTTGAGCTCTGGGGCCAACGTCCTGACTTTC
CDR3 protein: CASSPSGWLSSGANVLTF

V gene: TRBV7-9
J gene: TRBJ2-7
D gene: NA
CDR3 DNA: TGTGCCAGCAGTTTAACAGGGTCTTGGGAGCAGTACTTC
CDR3 protein: CASSLTGSWEQYF

V gene: TRBV11-3
J gene: TRBJ1-1
D gene: NA
CDR3 DNA: TGTGCCAGCAGCTCTCTGGAACCGGGACAACTGAAAGCTTTCTTT
CDR3 protein: CASSSLEPGQLKAFF

V gene: TRBV6-6
J gene: TRBJ2-3
D gene: NA
CDR3 DNA: TGTGCCAGCAGTTACTCGACGGGGGTCGGAGATACGCAGTATTTT
CDR3 protein: CASSYSTGVGDTQYF

V gene: TRBV7-8
J gene: TRBJ1-6
D gene: NA
CDR3 DNA: TGTGCCAGCAGCTTCTTGACACAGACGACCCTCCACTTT
CDR3 protein: CASSFLTQTTLHF

V gene: TRBV5-1
J gene: TRBJ2-7
D gene: TRBD1
CDR3 DNA: TGCGCCAGCAGCTTTACGGGACAGGTCTACGAGCAGTACTTC
CDR3 protein: CASSFTGQVYEQYF

V gene: TRBV10-3
J gene: TRBJ1-3
D gene: NA
CDR3 DNA: TGTGCCATGGGTGGGGAGGCTAACTCTGGAAACACCATATATTTT
CDR3 protein: CAMGGEANSGNTIYF

V gene: TRBV29-1
J gene: TRBJ2-4
D gene: NA
CDR3 DNA: TGCAGCGTTGCGACTTTAACAAGGAACATTCAGTACTTC
CDR3 protein: CSVATLTRNIQYF

V gene: TRBV6-6
J gene: TRBJ2-7
D gene: TRBD1
CDR3 DNA: TGTGCCAGCAGTTTAAGACCGGGACAGGGATCCTACGAGCAGTACTTC
CDR3 protein: CASSLRPGQGSYEQYF

V gene: TRBV7-2
J gene: TRBJ1-5
D gene: NA
CDR3 DNA: TGTGCCAGCAGCTGGAGCCAGGGAAGGAATCAGCCCCAGCATTTT
CDR3 protein: CASSWSQGRNQPQHF

V gene: TRBV9
J gene: TRBJ1-2
D gene: NA
CDR3 DNA: TGTGCCAGCACCAACTCCCAGGGCTATGGCTACACCTTC
CDR3 protein: CASTNSQGYGYTF

V gene: TRBV12-5
J gene: TRBJ2-5
D gene: NA
CDR3 DNA: TGTGCTAGTGGGTTGGGCAGGGTGGTGGGTCAGGAGACCCAGTACTTC
CDR3 protein: CASGLGRVVGQETQYF

V gene: TRBV5-1
J gene: TRBJ2-1
D gene: TRBD2
CDR3 DNA: TGCGCCAGCAGCTTGACTAGCGGGACATTTGCGGATGAGCAGTTCTTC
CDR3 protein: CASSLTSGTFADEQFF

V gene: TRBV19
J gene: TRBJ1-1
D gene: TRBD1
CDR3 DNA: TGTGCCAGTAGTCCAAAAGACAGGGAATGGCGAGCTTTCTTT
CDR3 protein: CASSPKDREWRAFF

V gene: TRBV18
J gene: TRBJ2-3
D gene: TRBD1
CDR3 DNA: TGTGCCAGCTCACCGGGGACAGGGGGCTTCTGGACTAGCGTTACAGATACGCAGTATTTT
CDR3 protein: CASSPGTGGFWTSVTDTQYF

V gene: TRBV7-9
J gene: TRBJ2-7
D gene: NA
CDR3 DNA: TGTGCCAGCAGCTTAGATGGAGGTGGCGAGCAGTACTTC
CDR3 protein: CASSLDGGGEQYF

V gene: TRBV6-5
J gene: TRBJ2-3
D gene: TRBD1
CDR3 DNA: TGTGCCAGCAGTCGCCGGGACAGGGTCCGTGATAAGCAGTATTTT
CDR3 protein: CASSRRDRVRDKQYF

V gene: TRBV2
J gene: TRBJ2-7
D gene: NA
CDR3 DNA: TGTGCCAGCAATAATCCCGGGATCGAGCAGTACTTC
CDR3 protein: CASNNPGIEQYF

V gene: TRBV11-3
J gene: TRBJ1-6
D gene: NA
CDR3 DNA: TGTGCCAGCAGGCTACCCTTGCTGCCACCCTATAATTCACCCCTCCACTTT
CDR3 protein: CASRLPLLPPYNSPLHF

V gene: TRBV29-1
J gene: TRBJ2-1
D gene: TRBD2
CDR3 DNA: TGCAGCGGAGGACTAGCGGAGTACAATGAGCAGTTCTTC
CDR3 protein: CSGGLAEYNEQFF

V gene: TRBV18
J gene: TRBJ2-3
D gene: TRBD2
CDR3 DNA: TGTGCCAGCTCACCCGTTCGAACTAGCGGGAGGCACACAGATACGCAGTATTTT
CDR3 protein: CASSPVRTSGRHTDTQYF

V gene: TRBV6-4
J gene: TRBJ2-6
D gene: NA
CDR3 DNA: TGTGCCAGCAGTGACCGCAGCTCTGGGGCCAACGTCCTGACTTTC
CDR3 protein: CASSDRSSGANVLTF

V gene: TRBV4-1
J gene: TRBJ2-3
D gene: TRBD1
CDR3 DNA: TGCGCCAGCAGCCTTACTCTGACAGGGGAGCTAGATACGCAGTATTTT
CDR3 protein: CASSLTLTGELDTQYF

V gene: TRBV5-1
J gene: TRBJ2-7
D gene: NA
CDR3 DNA: TGCGCCAGCAGGGAGCGGCCCTCCTACGAGCAGTACTTC
CDR3 protein: CASRERPSYEQYF

V gene: TRBV18
J gene: TRBJ1-1
D gene: NA
CDR3 DNA: TGTGCCAGCTCACCTTCCTCGGGGGAGTTTGTGGTGAACACTGAAGCTTTCTTT
CDR3 protein: CASSPSSGEFVVNTEAFF

V gene: TRBV7-9
J gene: TRBJ1-2
D gene: TRBD1
CDR3 DNA: TGTGCCAGCAGCAACCCAGACAGGGACCCGACCCCTAACTATGGCTACACCTTC
CDR3 protein: CASSNPDRDPTPNYGYTF

V gene: TRBV28
J gene: TRBJ1-2
D gene: NA
CDR3 DNA: TGTGCCAGCAGTTTACGGTCGGTAGACTATGGCTACACCTTC
CDR3 protein: CASSLRSVDYGYTF

V gene: TRBV18
J gene: TRBJ2-3
D gene: NA
CDR3 DNA: TGTGCCAGCTCACCCGGGACTCCAGATACGCAGTATTTT
CDR3 protein: CASSPGTPDTQYF

V gene: TRBV29-1
J gene: TRBJ1-1
D gene: TRBD1
CDR3 DNA: TGCAGCGTTTTAAACAGGGGCCGAACTTTCTTT
CDR3 protein: CSVLNRGRTFF

V gene: TRBV18
J gene: TRBJ1-4
D gene: NA
CDR3 DNA: TGTGCCAGCTCACCGGCGACAGGTGTAGGGGAAAAACTGTTTTTT
CDR3 protein: CASSPATGVGEKLFF

V gene: TRBV7-9
J gene: TRBJ1-4
D gene: NA
CDR3 DNA: TGTGCCAGCAGCTTACTGTGGGGGGGCAGCCTAACTAATGAAAAACTGTTTTTT
CDR3 protein: CASSLLWGGSLTNEKLFF

V gene: TRBV6-6
J gene: TRBJ2-2
D gene: TRBD2
CDR3 DNA: TGTGCCAGCACCCGACCGGGACTAGACACCGGGGAGCTGTTTTTT
CDR3 protein: CASTRPGLDTGELFF

V gene: TRBV6-1
J gene: TRBJ2-1
D gene: TRBD2
CDR3 DNA: TGTGCCAGCAGTGAACAACTAACGGGACTAGCGGGGAGCGACAATGAGCAGTTCTTC
CDR3 protein: CASSEQLTGLAGSDNEQFF

V gene: TRBV5-6
J gene: TRBJ2-5
D gene: TRBD2
CDR3 DNA: TGTGCCAGCAGCTTGAGAGCGGGGGGCCAAGAGACCCAGTACTTC
CDR3 protein: CASSLRAGGQETQYF

V gene: TRBV19
J gene: TRBJ1-5
D gene: TRBD1
CDR3 DNA: TGTGCCAGTAGTTGGGAGGGACAGGGGGGTAGATGGCCCCAGCATTTT
CDR3 protein: CASSWEGQGGRWPQHF

V gene: TRBV10-3
J gene: TRBJ2-5
D gene: TRBD1
CDR3 DNA: TGTGCCATCAGTGGAGGGACAGCCCAAGAGACCCAGTACTTC
CDR3 protein: CAISGGTAQETQYF

V gene: TRBV6-5
J gene: TRBJ2-7
D gene: TRBD1
CDR3 DNA: TGTGCCAGCTCCCCTTTTGGACAGGCCTCCTACGAGCAGTACTTC
CDR3 protein: CASSPFGQASYEQYF

V gene: TRBV7-3
J gene: TRBJ2-3
D gene: TRBD1
CDR3 DNA: TGTGCCAGCAGCCTAACGGGGACGGGACAGGGTGCCACAGATACGCAGTATTTT
CDR3 protein: CASSLTGTGQGATDTQYF

V gene: TRBV6-6
J gene: TRBJ2-1
D gene: TRBD1
CDR3 DNA: TGTGCCAGCAGTTTGGGGACAGGGGCGGTCAATGAGCAGTTCTTC
CDR3 protein: CASSLGTGAVNEQFF

V gene: TRBV6-5
J gene: TRBJ2-3
D gene: TRBD1
CDR3 DNA: TGTGCCAGCAGTTACTCGGGACAGGGGTATGGAGATACGCAGTATTTT
CDR3 protein: CASSYSGQGYGDTQYF

V gene: TRBV15
J gene: TRBJ1-4
D gene: TRBD1
CDR3 DNA: TGTGCCACCAGCATACGGGACAGGGTAACTAATGAAAAACTGTTTTTT
CDR3 protein: CATSIRDRVTNEKLFF

V gene: TRBV7-9
J gene: TRBJ1-5
D gene: TRBD1
CDR3 DNA: TGTGCCAGCAGATCTGGGACAGGGTTTCGTCAGCCCCAGCATTTT
CDR3 protein: CASRSGTGFRQPQHF

V gene: TRBV5-1
J gene: TRBJ2-1
D gene: TRBD2
CDR3 DNA: TGCGCCAGCAGCCCAGGGACTAGCAGGAATGAGCAGTTCTTC
CDR3 protein: CASSPGTSRNEQFF